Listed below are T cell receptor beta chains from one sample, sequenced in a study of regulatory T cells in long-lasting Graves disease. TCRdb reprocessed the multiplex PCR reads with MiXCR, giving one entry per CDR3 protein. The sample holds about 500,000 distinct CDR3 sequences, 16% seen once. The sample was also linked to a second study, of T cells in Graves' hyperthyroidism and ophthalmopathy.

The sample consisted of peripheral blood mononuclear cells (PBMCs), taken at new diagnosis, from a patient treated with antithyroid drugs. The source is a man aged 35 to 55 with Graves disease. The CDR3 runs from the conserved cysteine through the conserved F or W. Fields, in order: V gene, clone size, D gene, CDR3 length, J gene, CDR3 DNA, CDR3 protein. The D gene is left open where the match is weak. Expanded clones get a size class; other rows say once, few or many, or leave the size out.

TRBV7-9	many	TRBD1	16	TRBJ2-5	TGTGCCAGCAGACCCGCTCCGGGACAGGGTTCGGAGACCCAGTACTTC	CASRPAPGQGSETQYF
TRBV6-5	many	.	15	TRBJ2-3	TGTGCCAGCAGCTACCGAGGACCACCCACAGATACGCAGTATTTT	CASSYRGPPTDTQYF
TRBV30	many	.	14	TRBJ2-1	TGTGCCTGGAGCCGGGACTCCTCCTACAATGAGCAGTTCTTC	CAWSRDSSYNEQFF
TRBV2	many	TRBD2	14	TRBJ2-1	TGTGCCAGCAGTGAAAGTAGCGGGGGCAATGAGCAGTTCTTC	CASSESSGGNEQFF
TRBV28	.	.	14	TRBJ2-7	TGTGCCAGCAGTTTAGTGGGGATTGAGTACGAGCAGTACTTC	CASSLVGIEYEQYF
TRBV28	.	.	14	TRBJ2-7	TGTGCCAGCAGTTACTCCGGCGGCCGCTACGAGCAGTACTTC	CASSYSGGRYEQYF
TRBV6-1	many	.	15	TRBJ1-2	TGTGCCAGCAGTGAATCAGGACGCATTAGCTATGGCTACACCTTC	CASSESGRISYGYTF
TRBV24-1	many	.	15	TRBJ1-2	TGTGCCACCAGTGAGCGAGCTCAGGGGTTGGAGGGCTACACCTTC	CATSERAQGLEGYTF
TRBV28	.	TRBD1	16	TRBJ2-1	TGTGCCAGCAGTCAAGACAGGGGGCGCCTCGGAAATGAGCAGTTCTTC	CASSQDRGRLGNEQFF
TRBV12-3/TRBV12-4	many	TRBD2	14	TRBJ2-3	TGTGCCAGCAGTGCGGGACTAGCGTACGATACGCAGTATTTT	CASSAGLAYDTQYF
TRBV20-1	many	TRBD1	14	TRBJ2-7	TGCAGTGCAAAGGACAGGGGACACTCCTACGAGCAGTACTTC	CSAKDRGHSYEQYF
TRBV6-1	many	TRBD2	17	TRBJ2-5	TGTGCCAGCAGTCGCCGGTCCGGGACTAGCGGAGGGGAGACCCAGTACTTC	CASSRRSGTSGGETQYF
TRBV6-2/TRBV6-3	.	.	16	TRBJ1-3	TGTGCCAGCAGTTACTCGAAGGGCCCCCGAGGGAACACCATATATTTT	CASSYSKGPRGNTIYF
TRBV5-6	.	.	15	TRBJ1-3	TGTGCCAGCAGCTTGGGACATCACTCTGGAAACACCATATATTTT	CASSLGHHSGNTIYF
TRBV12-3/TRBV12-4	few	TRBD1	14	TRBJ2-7	TGTGCCAGCACTTCTACAGGGGGAGTCTACGAGCAGTACTTC	CASTSTGGVYEQYF
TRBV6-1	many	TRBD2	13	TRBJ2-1	TGTGCCAGCAGGCTAGCGGGCTACAATGAGCAGTTCTTC	CASRLAGYNEQFF
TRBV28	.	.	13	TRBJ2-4	TGTGCCAGCAGCCTAGGGCCAGCAAACATTCAGTACTTC	CASSLGPANIQYF
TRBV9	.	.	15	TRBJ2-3	TGTGCCAGCAGCGTAGTGGAGGGAGGCCCAGATACGCAGTATTTT	CASSVVEGGPDTQYF
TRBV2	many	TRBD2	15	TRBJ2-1	TGTGCCAGCAGAGGGTCGGGACTAGCAAGCAATGAGCAGTTCTTC	CASRGSGLASNEQFF
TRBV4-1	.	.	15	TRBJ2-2	TGCGCCAGCAGCCGTGGGGGACGAGGCGCCGGGGAGCTGTTTTTT	CASSRGGRGAGELFF
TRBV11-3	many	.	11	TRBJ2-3	TGTGCCAGCGGATTCACAGATACGCAGTATTTT	CASGFTDTQYF
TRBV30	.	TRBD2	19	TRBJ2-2	TGTGCCTGGAGTCCCCGAAGAACTAGCGGGAGGGGAGTTCCCGGGGAGCTGTTTTTT	CAWSPRRTSGRGVPGELFF
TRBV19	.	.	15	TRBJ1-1	TGTGCCAGTAGTATAGGGCAGGTCCTCAGGACTGAAGCTTTCTTT	CASSIGQVLRTEAFF
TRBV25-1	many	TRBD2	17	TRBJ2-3	TGTGCCAGCAGTGAACTTTCTAGCGGGAGGTACACAGATACGCAGTATTTT	CASSELSSGRYTDTQYF
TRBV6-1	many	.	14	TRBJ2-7	TGTGCCAGCAGTGGGGCGACTAGGAACTACGAGCAGTACTTC	CASSGATRNYEQYF
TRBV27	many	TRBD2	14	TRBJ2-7	TGTGCCAGCAGTTCGGGACTAGCGAGAACGAAGCAGTACTTC	CASSSGLARTKQYF
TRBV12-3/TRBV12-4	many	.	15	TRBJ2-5	TGTGCCAGCAGTTTAGGGGCACAGGGCGGTGAGACCCAGTACTTC	CASSLGAQGGETQYF
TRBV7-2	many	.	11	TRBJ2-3	TGTGCCAGCAGCCTCTTGCGCACGCAGTATTTT	CASSLLRTQYF
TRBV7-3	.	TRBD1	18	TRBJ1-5	TGTGCCAGCAGCTACAACCGGGACAGCTATTATAGCAATCAGCCCCAGCATTTT	CASSYNRDSYYSNQPQHF
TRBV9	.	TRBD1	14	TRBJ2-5	TGTGCCAGCCGGGACAGGGGGGCCGGGGAGACCCAGTACTTC	CASRDRGAGETQYF
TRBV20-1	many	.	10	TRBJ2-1	TGCAGTGTTATGGAGTGGGGTCAGTTCTTC	CSVMEWGQFF
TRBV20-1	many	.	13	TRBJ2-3	TGCAGTGCCACGGGTGTGGGGTTCGGTACGCAGTATTTT	CSATGVGFGTQYF
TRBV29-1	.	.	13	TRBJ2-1	TGCAGCGTTGGAACAGGGGGGGTCAATGAGCAGTTCTTC	CSVGTGGVNEQFF